This is a list of T cell receptor beta chains from one sample in a study of T cells after yellow fever vaccination. Via MiXCR, TCRdb re-called the 5' RACE reads, giving one row per CDR3 protein. The sample lists about 260,000 distinct CDR3 sequences, 10% to 15% seen once, with around 0.49% in the top ten. Sequencing used CD4+ T cells sorted from PBMCs, obtained 45 days after the yellow fever booster vaccination. The receptor source for this set is a man between 25 and 39 years old who received the YFV17D yellow fever vaccine. Each CDR3 is given with its conserved first and last residue. Each record gives: D gene, J gene, V gene, clone size, CDR3 DNA, CDR3 protein. A D gene is named only where the DNA matches it firmly. Not every row has a clone size; where given, it reads once, few, many or a size class.

D gene: .; J gene: TRBJ2-5; V gene: TRBV7-2; clone size: few; CDR3 DNA: TGTGCCAGCAGCTGGGACTTCCAAGAGACCCAGTACTTC; CDR3 protein: CASSWDFQETQYF
D gene: TRBD1; J gene: TRBJ2-1; V gene: TRBV7-2; clone size: .; CDR3 DNA: TGTGCCAGCAGTTTCCATCTTTCGACAGGGAGCAATGAGCAGTTCTTC; CDR3 protein: CASSFHLSTGSNEQFF
D gene: .; J gene: TRBJ2-3; V gene: TRBV5-6; clone size: many; CDR3 DNA: TGTGCCAGCAGCTGGGGCCCCGGGGGCCTAAGGAGGACAGATACGCAGTATTTT; CDR3 protein: CASSWGPGGLRRTDTQYF
D gene: TRBD1; J gene: TRBJ2-3; V gene: TRBV10-2; clone size: few; CDR3 DNA: TGCGCCAGCAGCTTGAGGGACAGACCCACAGATACGCAGTATTTT; CDR3 protein: CASSLRDRPTDTQYF
D gene: .; J gene: TRBJ2-1; V gene: TRBV7-2; clone size: .; CDR3 DNA: TGTGCCAGCAGCTTCGTGGGTAATGAGCAGTTCTTC; CDR3 protein: CASSFVGNEQFF
D gene: .; J gene: TRBJ2-3; V gene: TRBV12-3/TRBV12-4; clone size: .; CDR3 DNA: TGTGCCAGCAGTTCCGGGCACACAGATACGCAGTATTTT; CDR3 protein: CASSSGHTDTQYF
D gene: .; J gene: TRBJ2-5; V gene: TRBV29-1; clone size: many; CDR3 DNA: TGCAGCGTTCGTAGGGGGGTCCAAGAGACCCAGTACTTC; CDR3 protein: CSVRRGVQETQYF
D gene: TRBD2; J gene: TRBJ2-1; V gene: TRBV7-8; clone size: .; CDR3 DNA: TGTGCCAGCAGCTCGAGGACTAGCGGGAGTCCATCGTATGAGCAGTTCTTC; CDR3 protein: CASSSRTSGSPSYEQFF
D gene: .; J gene: TRBJ2-7; V gene: TRBV20-1; clone size: few; CDR3 DNA: TGCAGTGCTAGAAGAGGGCAGGACAGCTCCTACGAGCAGTACTTC; CDR3 protein: CSARRGQDSSYEQYF
D gene: .; J gene: TRBJ2-1; V gene: TRBV12-3/TRBV12-4; clone size: many; CDR3 DNA: TGTGCCAGCAGTTTATCGGGGGATGGGTCCAATGAGCAGTTCTTC; CDR3 protein: CASSLSGDGSNEQFF
D gene: TRBD2; J gene: TRBJ2-2; V gene: TRBV11-2; clone size: .; CDR3 DNA: TGTGCCAGCAGATCCGGGACTAGCGGGAGCGCCGGGGAGCTGTTTTTT; CDR3 protein: CASRSGTSGSAGELFF
D gene: .; J gene: TRBJ2-3; V gene: TRBV5-1; clone size: .; CDR3 DNA: TGCGCCAGCAGCTTGGATTTGGGGAGCACAGATACGCAGTATTTT; CDR3 protein: CASSLDLGSTDTQYF
D gene: TRBD2; J gene: TRBJ2-7; V gene: TRBV25-1; clone size: many; CDR3 DNA: TGTGCCAGCAGTCAAACTAGCGGCGAGCAGTACTTC; CDR3 protein: CASSQTSGEQYF
D gene: .; J gene: TRBJ2-4; V gene: TRBV12-3/TRBV12-4; clone size: .; CDR3 DNA: TGTGCCAGCAGTTTCAGGGAGAAAAACATTCAGTACTTC; CDR3 protein: CASSFREKNIQYF
D gene: TRBD2; J gene: TRBJ2-5; V gene: TRBV12-3/TRBV12-4; clone size: many; CDR3 DNA: TGTGCCAGCAGCGGGGGACTACAAGAGACCCAGTACTTC; CDR3 protein: CASSGGLQETQYF
D gene: TRBD2; J gene: TRBJ2-3; V gene: TRBV12-3/TRBV12-4; clone size: .; CDR3 DNA: TGTGCCAGCAGCCGAACTAGCGGGAGTCCGTATTTT; CDR3 protein: CASSRTSGSPYF
D gene: .; J gene: TRBJ2-7; V gene: TRBV12-3/TRBV12-4; clone size: .; CDR3 DNA: TGTGCCAGCAGTTTGGGTATTAGCGGCACCTACGAGCAGTACTTC; CDR3 protein: CASSLGISGTYEQYF
D gene: TRBD2; J gene: TRBJ2-1; V gene: TRBV5-5; clone size: few; CDR3 DNA: TGTGCCAGCAGCTTGTGGGGGGGGAGCTCCTACAATGAGCAGTTCTTC; CDR3 protein: CASSLWGGSSYNEQFF
D gene: .; J gene: TRBJ2-5; V gene: TRBV20-1; clone size: few; CDR3 DNA: TGCAGTGCTAGATCCGGTTCGAGCCAGCTAGGGACCCAGTACTTC; CDR3 protein: CSARSGSSQLGTQYF
D gene: .; J gene: TRBJ2-5; V gene: TRBV20-1; clone size: .; CDR3 DNA: TGCAGTGCTAGAGATCTAGCGAGCCAAGAGACCCAGTACTTC; CDR3 protein: CSARDLASQETQYF
D gene: .; J gene: TRBJ2-7; V gene: TRBV5-5; clone size: .; CDR3 DNA: TGTGCCAGCAGCTACAGGGTAACCTACGAGCAGTACTTC; CDR3 protein: CASSYRVTYEQYF
D gene: .; J gene: TRBJ2-7; V gene: TRBV28; clone size: few; CDR3 DNA: TGTGCCAGCAGTACTGGGGTCAGGACACGCTACGAGCAGTACTTC; CDR3 protein: CASSTGVRTRYEQYF
D gene: TRBD1; J gene: TRBJ2-3; V gene: TRBV29-1; clone size: .; CDR3 DNA: TGCAGCGTTGAGACAGGGTCAGATACGCAGTATTTT; CDR3 protein: CSVETGSDTQYF
D gene: .; J gene: TRBJ2-2; V gene: TRBV6-5; clone size: few; CDR3 DNA: TGTGCCAGCAGAAAATTAGCCGGGGAGCTGTTTTTT; CDR3 protein: CASRKLAGELFF
D gene: .; J gene: TRBJ2-4; V gene: TRBV6-2/TRBV6-3; clone size: few; CDR3 DNA: TGTGCCAGCAGGCCGATCCGATCCGCCAATAACATTCAGTACTTC; CDR3 protein: CASRPIRSANNIQYF
D gene: TRBD1; J gene: TRBJ1-1; V gene: TRBV18; clone size: .; CDR3 DNA: TGTGCCAGCTCACCCTGGACAGGGGGCGCACAGGACACTGAAGCTTTCTTT; CDR3 protein: CASSPWTGGAQDTEAFF
D gene: TRBD1; J gene: TRBJ2-7; V gene: TRBV9; clone size: .; CDR3 DNA: TGTGCCAGCAGCCAGAAGGGGGCAGGGAACTACGAGCAGTACTTC; CDR3 protein: CASSQKGAGNYEQYF
D gene: TRBD1; J gene: TRBJ2-3; V gene: TRBV11-3; clone size: many; CDR3 DNA: TGTGCCAGCCGGGGACAGAGCACAGATACGCAGTATTTT; CDR3 protein: CASRGQSTDTQYF
D gene: .; J gene: TRBJ2-7; V gene: TRBV5-1; clone size: .; CDR3 DNA: TGCGCCAGCAGCTTACAGGATCCTCTCTACGAGCAGTACTTC; CDR3 protein: CASSLQDPLYEQYF
D gene: .; J gene: TRBJ1-1; V gene: TRBV7-9; clone size: few; CDR3 DNA: TGTGCCAGCAGCTTAGCAGCTACCCTGAACACTGAAGCTTTCTTT; CDR3 protein: CASSLAATLNTEAFF
D gene: .; J gene: TRBJ1-1; V gene: TRBV6-1; clone size: .; CDR3 DNA: TGTGCCAGCAATCATCTGCCGGACAGCAACACTGAAGCTTTCTTT; CDR3 protein: CASNHLPDSNTEAFF
D gene: TRBD2; J gene: TRBJ2-1; V gene: TRBV7-6; clone size: many; CDR3 DNA: TGTGCCAGCAGCCCGAGTCGACTAGCGGGAGGCAATGAGCAGTTCTTC; CDR3 protein: CASSPSRLAGGNEQFF
D gene: .; J gene: TRBJ2-3; V gene: TRBV6-1; clone size: few; CDR3 DNA: TGTGCCAGCGGCCCTGGGGGGGGCGTTGGTACGCAGTATTTT; CDR3 protein: CASGPGGGVGTQYF
D gene: TRBD1; J gene: TRBJ1-2; V gene: TRBV7-2; clone size: .; CDR3 DNA: TGTGCCAGCAGCTTATCCGCGACAGGGGGCTATGGCTACACCTTC; CDR3 protein: CASSLSATGGYGYTF
D gene: .; J gene: TRBJ2-3; V gene: TRBV20-1; clone size: .; CDR3 DNA: TGCAGTGCTGTCCGGACACCGACCGGGGATACGCAGTATTTT; CDR3 protein: CSAVRTPTGDTQYF
D gene: .; J gene: TRBJ2-2; V gene: TRBV5-1; clone size: .; CDR3 DNA: TGCGCCAGCAGCTTGATAGTCCAAGGGAGCACCGGGGAGCTGTTTTTT; CDR3 protein: CASSLIVQGSTGELFF
D gene: TRBD2; J gene: TRBJ2-1; V gene: TRBV9; clone size: .; CDR3 DNA: TGTGCCAGCAGCGTAGAGGGGACTAGTCTTGAGCAGTTCTTC; CDR3 protein: CASSVEGTSLEQFF
D gene: .; J gene: TRBJ1-1; V gene: TRBV11-1; clone size: .; CDR3 DNA: TGTGCCAGCAGCTTAGAAGGACAGCGAGCTTTCTTT; CDR3 protein: CASSLEGQRAFF
D gene: TRBD1; J gene: TRBJ1-1; V gene: TRBV5-1; clone size: few; CDR3 DNA: TGCGCCAGCAGCACCCTGACAGGGGACACTGAAGCTTTCTTT; CDR3 protein: CASSTLTGDTEAFF
D gene: TRBD1; J gene: TRBJ1-6; V gene: TRBV12-3/TRBV12-4; clone size: few; CDR3 DNA: TGTGCCAGCAGCCCGACAGGGGGTGGGTCACCCCTCCACTTT; CDR3 protein: CASSPTGGGSPLHF
D gene: .; J gene: TRBJ2-4; V gene: TRBV7-2; clone size: few; CDR3 DNA: TGTGCCAGCAGCTTAGGGCCTCCTACACTAGCCAAAAACATTCAGTACTTC; CDR3 protein: CASSLGPPTLAKNIQYF